One and the same sample provided the 13 T cell receptor beta chains below, sequenced in a study of regulatory T cells in long-lasting Graves disease. Regarding time point: persistent/refractory GD, antithyroid drugs over 5 years with positive TRAb. The TCR library used RNA extracted from PBMCs. Libraries of TCR beta came from iRepertoire HTBI primers plus Arm-PCR of CDR3 regions. TCRdb re-derived calls from the multiplex PCR reads in MiXCR, one entry per CDR3 protein. The sample lists hundreds of thousands of distinct CDR3 sequences, more than 20% occurring once. Source: peripheral blood mononuclear cells (PBMCs), taken when the disease was refractory, from a patient treated with antithyroid drugs. The receptors stem from a female donor with Graves disease.

This clonotype was detected ten times or more. The rearrangement uses TRBV6-2 or TRBV6-3 and TRBJ1-1; a weak D match, TRBD1 (5 bases). Germline assignment: CDR1 MNHEY and CDR2 SVGEGT. This CDR3 is 15 amino acids long. The V end lost 8 bases, the J end lost 1 base, and 17 bases lay between the germline ends. In nucleotides, the CDR3 is TGTGCCAGCGTGAAGCAGGGAGTCGAGAACACTGAAGCTTTCTTT. Its protein is CASVKQGVENTEAFF.

The chain combines TRBV12-3 or TRBV12-4 with TRBJ1-3; D may be TRBD1 (5 bases). The CDR3 spans 14 residues. Trimming pared 8 bases from V and 0 bases from J, leaving 11 bases between. CDR3 bases: TGTGCCAGCGGGCGGGACTACTCTGGAAACACCATATATTTT. Its translation is CASGRDYSGNTIYF.

The genes are TRBV30 and TRBJ1-1; D unclear. This CDR3 is built from 12 residues. Deletions cut 2 bases from V and 0 bases from J, with 4 bases between. Germline CDR1 and CDR2: GTSNPN and SVGIG (reference sequence). CDR3 protein: CAWSIVNTEAFF. The CDR3 DNA reads as TGTGCCTGGAGTATAGTGAACACTGAAGCTTTCTTT.

The table lists this clonotype with many counts. The chain recombines TRBV12-3 or TRBV12-4 with TRBJ2-7; TRBD2 matches 8 bases. This CDR3 region has 14 residues. V lost 6 bases to trimming and J lost 3 bases; unmatched junction nucleotides: 7. The CDR3 DNA reads TGTGCCAGCAGCCCCGGGACTAGGTTCTACGAGCAGTACTTC. Its protein product is CASSPGTRFYEQYF.

On this clonotype: A single base separates this from a much larger clone, so it may be a read error. The rearrangement uses TRBV7-2 and TRBJ1-4, with TRBD1 identical over 7 bases. CDR3 size: 15 residues. Germline values: CDR1 SGHTA, CDR2 FQGNSA. In DNA form, the CDR3 reads TGTGCCAGCACCCCGACAGGGACGGCTAATGGAAAACTGTTTTTT. Protein product: CASTPTGTANGKLFF.

The chain couples TRBV13 to TRBJ2-7, with D possibly being TRBD2 (5 bases). Trimming stripped 5 bases from V and 7 bases from J, with 24 bases between. This CDR3 is built from 16 residues. Germline CDR1 reads PRHDT; CDR2 reads FYEKMQ (reference sequence). The CDR3 reads CASSTLLAGGREEQYF. CDR3 DNA: TGTGCCAGCAGCACCCTCCTGGCCGGAGGACGTGAAGAGCAGTACTTC.

There are many counts of this clonotype. The rearrangement uses TRBV27 and TRBJ1-1; possibly TRBD1 for D (6 bases). Trimming removed 7 bases from V and 4 bases from J, with 16 bases in between. The CDR3 runs to 14 residues. Germline V gives CDR1 MNHEY, CDR2 SMNVEV (reference sequence). This CDR3 reads CASISGSGVTEAFF. DNA for the CDR3: TGTGCCAGCATCTCCGGGTCAGGGGTCACTGAAGCTTTCTTT.

As regards this clonotype: One end of the junction fails to match germline, which may point to a read error. This sequence joins TRBV29-1 and TRBJ2-1; D is undetermined. The CDR3 is made up of 13 amino acids. Germline CDR1 reads SQVTM; CDR2 reads ANQGSEA. CDR3 region: CSVEAWGYNEQFF. The CDR3 nucleotides are TGCAGCGTGGAAGCTTGGGGTTACAATGAGCAGTTCTTC.

This clonotype came up many times. The CDR3 nucleotides read TGTGCCAGCAGTTTACAGGGGGCGAGGAACTATGGCTACACCTTC. Its translation is CASSLQGARNYGYTF. V gene TRBV28 combines with J gene TRBJ1-2, with 8 bases fitting TRBD1. Trimming took 2 bases from V and 2 from J; bases not matched to a gene: 4. CDR1 MDHEN and CDR2 SYDVKM come from the germline V gene. The CDR3 is 15 residues long.

The CDR3 sequence: CASNTGGQDYEQYF. The CDR3 nucleotides are TGTGCCAGCAACACAGGGGGCCAAGACTACGAGCAGTACTTC. This chain joins TRBV12-3 or TRBV12-4 and TRBJ2-7, with 9 bases that match TRBD1. The V segment lost 7 bases and the J segment 3 bases; nucleotides outside the gene matches: 7. The CDR3 runs to 14 residues.

Concerning this clonotype itself: A junction end diverges from the germline sequence, so it may reflect a read error. The rearrangement links TRBV4-1 to TRBJ2-5, with 7 bases fitting TRBD2. CDR1 MGHRA and CDR2 YSYEKL come from the germline V gene. The CDR3 has 16 amino acids. The CDR3 bases are TGCGCCAGCACCCAAGAGGCGGGAGCGGGTCAAGAGACCCAGTACTTC. As protein: CASTQEAGAGQETQYF.

This clonotype was counted at least ten times. This chain links TRBV7-9 with TRBJ2-7, with D tentatively TRBD1 (5 bases). CDR1 is SEHNR and CDR2 is FQNEAQ in the germline V gene (reference sequence). With 5 bases removed from V and 1 base from J, the gap between germline ends came to 6 bases. This CDR3 has 12 amino acids. The CDR3 DNA reads TGTGCCAGCAGCAGACAGTCCTACGAGCAGTACTTC. Amino acids: CASSRQSYEQYF.

This clonotype was seen a few times. V is TRBV29-1 and J is TRBJ2-3, with D possibly TRBD2 on 6 matching bases. Trimming cost V 1 base and J 2 bases, with 16 bases left between them. Germline CDR1 reads SQVTM; CDR2 reads ANQGSEA. This CDR3 has 16 amino acids. This CDR3 is CSVEGGTALLTDTQYF. The CDR3 nucleotides read TGCAGCGTTGAAGGCGGGACGGCGCTTCTCACAGATACGCAGTATTTT.